This TCR beta chain was captured by sequencing in a study of T-cell reconstitution after alpha-beta-depleted transplantation in children. Regarding the study as a whole: Surviving recipient T cells and thymic progenitors underlay high day-60 TCRbeta diversity in some patients. Expanded graft clones numbering several hundred reportedly gave rise to alpha-beta T cells about two months after transplant. T-cell numbers and diversity one year post-transplant derived largely from freshly generated T cells.

Preparation of the TCRbeta library used unique molecular identifiers. TCRdb redid the calling of the PCR reads with MiXCR, one entry per CDR3 protein. The data contain more than 200,000 distinct CDR3 sequences, around 7.7% of them singletons. V was pared by 2 bases and J by 3 bases, with 14 bases between. Germline V CDR1 and CDR2: SGHAT, FQDESV (reference sequence). CDR3 size: 15 residues. This clonotype was detected a few times. The antigen remains undetermined. This sequence originates from a male patient between 2 and 9 years old who had a stem cell transplant for acute myeloid leukemia, so the T cells may come from the graft donor. V usage is TRBV11-1 and J usage is TRBJ2-7, with a possible D match to TRBD2 (5 bases). The sample here was PBMCs, mostly from graft donor cells, taken 360 days after TCRalphabeta/CD19-depleted stem cell transplant. CDR3 in DNA: TGTGCCAGCAGCTTATTTGGAGGTTCGGGCTACGAGCAGTACTTC. Its translation is CASSLFGGSGYEQYF. Combining the CDR3 with reference TRBV11-1 and TRBJ2-7 gives the whole variable domain EAEVAQSPRYKITEKSQAVAFWCDPISGHATLYWYRQILGQGPELLVQFQDESVVDDSQLPKDRFSAERLKGVDSTLKIQPAELGDSAMYLCASSLFGGSGYEQYFGPGTRLTVT.